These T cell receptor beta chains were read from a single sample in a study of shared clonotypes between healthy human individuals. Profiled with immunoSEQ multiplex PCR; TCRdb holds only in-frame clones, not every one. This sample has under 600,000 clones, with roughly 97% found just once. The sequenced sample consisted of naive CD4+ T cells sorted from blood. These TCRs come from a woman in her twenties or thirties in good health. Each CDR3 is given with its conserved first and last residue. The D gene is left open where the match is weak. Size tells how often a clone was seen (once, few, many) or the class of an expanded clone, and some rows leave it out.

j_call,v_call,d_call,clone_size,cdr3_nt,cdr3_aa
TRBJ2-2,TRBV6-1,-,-,TGTGCCAGCAGTGAATGGCAGGGACGGACCGGGGAGCTGTTTTTT,CASSEWQGRTGELFF
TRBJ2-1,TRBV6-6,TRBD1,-,TGTGCCAGCAGCCCCCGGGACAGGGGGAACGATGAGCAGTTCTTC,CASSPRDRGNDEQFF
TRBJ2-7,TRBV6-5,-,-,TGTGCCAGCAGAGCTCTTGGGACGGCCTCCTACGAGCAGTACTTC,CASRALGTASYEQYF
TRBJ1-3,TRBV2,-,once,TGTGCCAGCTGTTCCGACTGGGCGCAGGCTGGTGGAAACACCATATATTTT,CASCSDWAQAGGNTIYF
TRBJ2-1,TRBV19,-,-,TGTGCCAGTAGTATTGAAAGCGGGTACGGAAACAATGAGCAGTTCTTC,CASSIESGYGNNEQFF
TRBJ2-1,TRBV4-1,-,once,TGCGCCAGCAGCCAAGAAGTAGCCGTTCGGAATGAGCAGTTCTTC,CASSQEVAVRNEQFF
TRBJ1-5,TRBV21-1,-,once,-,CASSNRWGGGNQPQHF
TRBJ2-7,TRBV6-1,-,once,TGTGCCAGCAGTGAATTCGGCAGTCTCCCCCAAACCTACGAGCAGTACTTC,CASSEFGSLPQTYEQYF
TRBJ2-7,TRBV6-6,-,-,TGTGCCAGCAGTTACCTATGGACCTCCTACGAGCAGTACTTC,CASSYLWTSYEQYF
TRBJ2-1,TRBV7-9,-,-,TGTGCCAGCAGCTTAGGACTAGTTAGCTCCTACAATGAGCAGTTCTTC,CASSLGLVSSYNEQFF
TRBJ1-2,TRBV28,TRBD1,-,TGTGCCAGCCAAACCTTCACAGGGGATCCAACTAACTATGGCTACACCTTC,CASQTFTGDPTNYGYTF
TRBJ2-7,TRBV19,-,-,TGTGCCAGTAGTGTGACACCACACCACGAGCAGTACTTC,CASSVTPHHEQYF
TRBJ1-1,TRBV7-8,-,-,TGTGCCAGCAGCTTGAAGGGGCCTCAAGAAGCTTTCTTT,CASSLKGPQEAFF
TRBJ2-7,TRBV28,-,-,TGTGCCAGCAGTTCCCCACGCCGGGTTAACGAGCAGTACTTC,CASSSPRRVNEQYF
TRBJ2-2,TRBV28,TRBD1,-,TGTGCCAGCAGCCGAAGTCAGGGGGCTTGGGGCGGGGAGCTGTTTTTT,CASSRSQGAWGGELFF
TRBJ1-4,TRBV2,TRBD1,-,TGTGCCAGCAGTGAATGGACAGGGGGAGGAGAAAAACTGTTTTTT,CASSEWTGGGEKLFF
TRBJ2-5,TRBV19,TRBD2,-,TGTGCCAGTAGTACGTTCCTAATAGCGGGAGGGAGGGAGACCCAGTACTTC,CASSTFLIAGGRETQYF
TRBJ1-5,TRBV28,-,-,TGTGCCAGCAGTACTCAGGGCTTAGGGAATCAGCCCCAGCATTTT,CASSTQGLGNQPQHF
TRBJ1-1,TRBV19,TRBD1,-,TGTGCCACCCGGGACAGATCGAACACTGAAGCTTTCTTT,CATRDRSNTEAFF
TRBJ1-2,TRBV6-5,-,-,TGTGCCAGCAGTTACGCACAGCCTCTTTTTGGCTACACCTTC,CASSYAQPLFGYTF